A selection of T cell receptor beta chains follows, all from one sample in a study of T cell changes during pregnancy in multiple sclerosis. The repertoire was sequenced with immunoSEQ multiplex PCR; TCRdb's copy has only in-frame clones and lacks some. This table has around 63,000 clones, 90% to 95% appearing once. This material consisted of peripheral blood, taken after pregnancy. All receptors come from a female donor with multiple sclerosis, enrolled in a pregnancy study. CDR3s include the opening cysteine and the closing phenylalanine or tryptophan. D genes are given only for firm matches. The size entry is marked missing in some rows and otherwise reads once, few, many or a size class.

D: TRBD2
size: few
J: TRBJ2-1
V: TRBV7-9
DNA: TGTGCCAGCAGCTTAAGGGGACTAGCGGACAATGAGCAGTTCTTC
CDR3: CASSLRGLADNEQFF

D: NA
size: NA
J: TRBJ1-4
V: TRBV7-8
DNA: TGTGCCAGCAGCCAGAGAGGGGGATTTAGAAATGAAAAACTGTTTTTT
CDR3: CASSQRGGFRNEKLFF

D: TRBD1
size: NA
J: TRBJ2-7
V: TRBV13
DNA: TGTGCCAGCAGCCCCCCGGGACAGGGATTCGAGCAGTACTTC
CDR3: CASSPPGQGFEQYF

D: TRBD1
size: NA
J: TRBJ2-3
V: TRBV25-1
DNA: TGTGCCAGCAGTGAATCAGGGGGAACAGATACGCAGTATTTT
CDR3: CASSESGGTDTQYF

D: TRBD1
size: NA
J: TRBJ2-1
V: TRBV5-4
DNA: TGTGCCAGCAGCCCCCGGGACAGCCTTACAATTTCCTACAATGAGCAGTTCTTC
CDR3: CASSPRDSLTISYNEQFF

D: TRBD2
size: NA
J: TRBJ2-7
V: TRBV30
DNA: TGTGCCTGGCAACTAGCGGGGGAATACGAGCAGTACTTC
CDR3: CAWQLAGEYEQYF

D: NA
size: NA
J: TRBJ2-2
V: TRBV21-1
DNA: TGTGCCAGCAGCAAGAGGACAGGGAACACCGGGGAGCTGTTTTTT
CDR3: CASSKRTGNTGELFF

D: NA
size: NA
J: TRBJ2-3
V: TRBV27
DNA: TGTGCCAGCAGTTTACGGGGGACAGATACGCAGTATTTT
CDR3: CASSLRGTDTQYF

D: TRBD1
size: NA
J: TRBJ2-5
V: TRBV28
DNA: TGTGCCAGCAGTTTATGGGACAGGGAGCAAGAGACCCAGTACTTC
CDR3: CASSLWDREQETQYF

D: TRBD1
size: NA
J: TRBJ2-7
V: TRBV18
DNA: TGTGCCAGCTCACCCACCTTGACAGGGGACGAGCAGTACTTC
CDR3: CASSPTLTGDEQYF

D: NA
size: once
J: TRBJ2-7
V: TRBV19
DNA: TGTGCCAGTAGTAGCGTCGGACTCTCCTACGAGCAGTACTTC
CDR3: CASSSVGLSYEQYF

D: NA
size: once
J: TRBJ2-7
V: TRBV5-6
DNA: TGTGCCAGCAGCTTGTTTCCTGCGACAGTCAACTACGAGCAGTACTTC
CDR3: CASSLFPATVNYEQYF

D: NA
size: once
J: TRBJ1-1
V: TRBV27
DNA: TGTGCCAGCAGTTTTACCTCGACAGGTGAAGCTTTCTTT
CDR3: CASSFTSTGEAFF

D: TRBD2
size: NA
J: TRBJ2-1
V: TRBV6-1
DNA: TGTGCCAGCAGTGAAGGTCTGGGGCTAGCGGGTTCCAATGAGCAGTTCTTC
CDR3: CASSEGLGLAGSNEQFF

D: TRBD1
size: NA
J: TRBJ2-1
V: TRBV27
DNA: TGTGCCAGCAGGGCGGACAGGGGGCGTACCAATGAGCAGTTCTTC
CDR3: CASRADRGRTNEQFF

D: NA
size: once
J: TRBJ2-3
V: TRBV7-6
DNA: TGTGCCAGCAGCTTAGCGGGAGCAGATACGCAGTATTTT
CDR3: CASSLAGADTQYF

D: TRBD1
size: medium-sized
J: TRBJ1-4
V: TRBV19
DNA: TGTGCCAGTAGTCCTCGGGACAGGGTCGAAGAAAAACTGTTTTTT
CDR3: CASSPRDRVEEKLFF

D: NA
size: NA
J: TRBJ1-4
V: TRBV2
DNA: TGTGCCAGCTGGGCGACAGAAAGAATGAAAAAACTGTTTTTT
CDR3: CASWATERMKKLFF

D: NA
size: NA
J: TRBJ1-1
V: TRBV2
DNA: TGTGCCAGCACCTTTGGGGGGAGCTCTTTCGGGGGCACTGAAGCTTTCTTT
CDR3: CASTFGGSSFGGTEAFF

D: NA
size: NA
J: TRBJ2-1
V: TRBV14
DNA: TGTGCCAGCAGCCAACTAACGGTGCGGGATGTTCAAAATGAGCAGTTCTTC
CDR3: CASSQLTVRDVQNEQFF

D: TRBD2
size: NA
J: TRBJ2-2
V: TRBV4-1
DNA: TGCGCCAGCAGCAACCTCGAAACGGGAGGGCCGGAGACCGGGGAGCTGTTTTTT
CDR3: CASSNLETGGPETGELFF

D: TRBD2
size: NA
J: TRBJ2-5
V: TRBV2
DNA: TGTGCCAGCAGTGAAATTAGCGGGCCCCAAGAGACCCAGTACTTC
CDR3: CASSEISGPQETQYF